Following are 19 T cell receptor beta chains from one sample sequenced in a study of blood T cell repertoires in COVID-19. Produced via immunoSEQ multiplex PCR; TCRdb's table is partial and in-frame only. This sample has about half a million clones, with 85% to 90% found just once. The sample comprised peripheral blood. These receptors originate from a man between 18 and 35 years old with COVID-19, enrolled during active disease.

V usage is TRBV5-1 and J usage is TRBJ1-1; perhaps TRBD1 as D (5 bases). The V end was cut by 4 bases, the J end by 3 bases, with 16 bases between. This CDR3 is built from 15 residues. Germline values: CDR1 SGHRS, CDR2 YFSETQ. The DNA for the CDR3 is TGCGCCAGCAGCCCCGGGGGAGGGTTTTACACTGAAGCTTTCTTT. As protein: CASSPGGGFYTEAFF.

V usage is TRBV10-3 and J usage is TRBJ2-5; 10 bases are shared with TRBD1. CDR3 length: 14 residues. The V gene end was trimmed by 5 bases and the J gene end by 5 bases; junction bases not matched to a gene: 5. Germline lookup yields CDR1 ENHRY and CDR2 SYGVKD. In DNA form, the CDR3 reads TGTGCCATCAGTCCGACAGGGGGCAGGGAGACCCAGTACTTC. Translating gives CAISPTGGRETQYF.

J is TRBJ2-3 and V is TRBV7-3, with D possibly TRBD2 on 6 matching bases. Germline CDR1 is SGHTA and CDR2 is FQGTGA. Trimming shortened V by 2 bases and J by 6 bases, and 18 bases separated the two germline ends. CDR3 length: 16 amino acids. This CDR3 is CASSLFPGVGSDTQYF. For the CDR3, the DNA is TGTGCCAGCAGCTTATTTCCGGGAGTAGGATCCGATACGCAGTATTTT.

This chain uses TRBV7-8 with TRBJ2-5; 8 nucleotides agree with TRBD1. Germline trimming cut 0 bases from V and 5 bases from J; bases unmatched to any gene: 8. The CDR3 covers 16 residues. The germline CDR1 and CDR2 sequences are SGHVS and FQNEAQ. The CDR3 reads CASSLATGASRETQYF. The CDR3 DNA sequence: TGTGCCAGCAGCTTAGCGACAGGGGCCTCAAGGGAGACCCAGTACTTC. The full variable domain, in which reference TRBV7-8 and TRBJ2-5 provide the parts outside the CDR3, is GAGVSQSPRYKVAKRGQDVALRCDPISGHVSLFWYQQALGQGPEFLTYFQNEAQLDKSGLPSDRFFAERPEGSVSTLKIQRTQQEDSAVYLCASSLATGASRETQYFGPGTRLLVL.

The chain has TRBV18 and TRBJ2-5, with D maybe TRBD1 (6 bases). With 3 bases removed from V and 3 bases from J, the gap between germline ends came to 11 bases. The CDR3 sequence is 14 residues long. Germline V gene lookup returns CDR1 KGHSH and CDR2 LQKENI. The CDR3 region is CASSPMAGEETQYF. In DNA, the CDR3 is TGTGCCAGCTCACCGATGGCAGGGGAAGAGACCCAGTACTTC.

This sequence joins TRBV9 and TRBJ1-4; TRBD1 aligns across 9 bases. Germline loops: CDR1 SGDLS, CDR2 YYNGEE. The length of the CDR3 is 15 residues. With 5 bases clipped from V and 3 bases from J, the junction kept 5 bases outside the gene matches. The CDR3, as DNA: TGTGCCAGCAGTCTACAGGGGGCGTCTAATGAAAAACTGTTTTTT. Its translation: CASSLQGASNEKLFF.

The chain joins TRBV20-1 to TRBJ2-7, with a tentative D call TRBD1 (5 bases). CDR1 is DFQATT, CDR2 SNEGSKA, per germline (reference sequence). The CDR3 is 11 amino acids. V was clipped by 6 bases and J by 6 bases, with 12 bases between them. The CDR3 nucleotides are TGCAGTGCGGATGGACACCGCGAGCAGTACTTC. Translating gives CSADGHREQYF.

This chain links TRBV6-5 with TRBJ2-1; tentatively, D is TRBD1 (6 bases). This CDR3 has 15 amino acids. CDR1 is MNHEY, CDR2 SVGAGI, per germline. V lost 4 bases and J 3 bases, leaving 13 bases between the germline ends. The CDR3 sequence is CASSFGQNLYNEQFF. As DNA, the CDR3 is TGTGCCAGCAGTTTTGGACAGAACCTCTACAATGAGCAGTTCTTC.

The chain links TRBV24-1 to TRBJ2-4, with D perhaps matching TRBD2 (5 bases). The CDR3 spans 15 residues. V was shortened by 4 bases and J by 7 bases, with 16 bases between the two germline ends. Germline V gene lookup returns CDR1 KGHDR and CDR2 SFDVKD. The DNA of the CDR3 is TGTGCCACCAGTGACCCGGGGAAGGGTTACAACATTCAGTACTTC. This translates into CATSDPGKGYNIQYF.

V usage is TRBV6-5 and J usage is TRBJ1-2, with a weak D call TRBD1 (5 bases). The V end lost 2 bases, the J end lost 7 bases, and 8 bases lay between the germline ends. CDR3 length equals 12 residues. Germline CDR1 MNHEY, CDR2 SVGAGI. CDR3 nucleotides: TGTGCCAGCAGTTACACCCAGGGTGGCTACACCTTC. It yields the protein CASSYTQGGYTF.

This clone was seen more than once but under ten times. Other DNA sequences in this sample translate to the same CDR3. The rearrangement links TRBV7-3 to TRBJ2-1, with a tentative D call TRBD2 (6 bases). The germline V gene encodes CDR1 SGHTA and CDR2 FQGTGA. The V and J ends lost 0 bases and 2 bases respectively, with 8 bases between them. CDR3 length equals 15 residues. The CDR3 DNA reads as TGTGCCAGCAGCTTAACTAGCGGACCCTACAATGAGCAGTTCTTC. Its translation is CASSLTSGPYNEQFF.

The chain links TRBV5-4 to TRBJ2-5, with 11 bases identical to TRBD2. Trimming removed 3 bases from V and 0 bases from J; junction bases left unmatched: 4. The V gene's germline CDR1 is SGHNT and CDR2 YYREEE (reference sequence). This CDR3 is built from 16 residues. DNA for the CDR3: TGTGCCAGCAGCTCACTAGCGGGGGAGTACCAAGAGACCCAGTACTTC. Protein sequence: CASSSLAGEYQETQYF.

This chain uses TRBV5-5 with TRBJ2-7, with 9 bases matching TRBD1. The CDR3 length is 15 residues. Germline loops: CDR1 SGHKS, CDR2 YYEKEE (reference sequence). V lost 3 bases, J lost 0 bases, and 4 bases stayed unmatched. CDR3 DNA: TGTGCCAGCAGCTACGGACAGGGGCTCTCCTACGAGCAGTACTTC. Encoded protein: CASSYGQGLSYEQYF.

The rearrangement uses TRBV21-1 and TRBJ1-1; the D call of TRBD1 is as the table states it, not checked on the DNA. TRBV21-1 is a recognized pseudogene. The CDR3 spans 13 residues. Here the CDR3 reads CAREGQKNTEAFF. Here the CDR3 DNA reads TGTGCCAGAGAGGGACAGAAGAACACTGAAGCTTTCTTT.

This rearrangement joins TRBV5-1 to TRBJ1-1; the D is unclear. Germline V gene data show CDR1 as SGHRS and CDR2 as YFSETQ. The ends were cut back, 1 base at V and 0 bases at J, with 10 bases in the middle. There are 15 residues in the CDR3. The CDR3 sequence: CASSLSPGLNTEAFF. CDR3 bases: TGCGCCAGCAGCTTGTCCCCGGGATTGAACACTGAAGCTTTCTTT.

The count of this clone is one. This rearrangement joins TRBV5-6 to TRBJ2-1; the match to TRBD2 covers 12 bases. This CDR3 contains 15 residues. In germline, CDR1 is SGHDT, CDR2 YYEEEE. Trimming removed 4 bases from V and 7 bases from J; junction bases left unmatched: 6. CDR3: CASSLGTSGFNEQFF. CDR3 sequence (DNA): TGTGCCAGCAGCCTCGGGACTAGCGGGTTTAATGAGCAGTTCTTC.

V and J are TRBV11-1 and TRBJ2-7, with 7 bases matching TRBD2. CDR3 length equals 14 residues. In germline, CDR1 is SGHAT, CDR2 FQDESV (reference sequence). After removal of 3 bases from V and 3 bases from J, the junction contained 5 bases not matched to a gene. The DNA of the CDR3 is TGTGCCAGCAGCTTGAAGGGAGGGAGCTACGAGCAGTACTTC. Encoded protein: CASSLKGGSYEQYF.

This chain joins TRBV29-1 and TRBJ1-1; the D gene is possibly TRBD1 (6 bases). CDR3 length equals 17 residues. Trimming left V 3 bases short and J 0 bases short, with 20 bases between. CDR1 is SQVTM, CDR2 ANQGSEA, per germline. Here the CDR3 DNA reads TGCAGCGTTGAGTACAGGGCCTTCGCCCCCTTGAACACTGAAGCTTTCTTT. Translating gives CSVEYRAFAPLNTEAFF.

CDR3 protein: CASTRGTVNQPQHF. The DNA of the CDR3 is TGTGCCAGCACCCGCGGGACGGTCAATCAGCCCCAGCATTTT. The chain joins TRBV6-5 to TRBJ1-5, with D perhaps TRBD1 (5 bases). V gave up 7 bases and J gave up 3 bases, with 13 bases separating them. Germline CDR1 reads MNHEY; CDR2 reads SVGAGI. The length of the CDR3 is 14 residues.